This T cell receptor beta chain originates from a study of blood T cell repertoires in COVID-19. This clone was counted a single time. This table comes from immunoSEQ multiplex PCR, and its TCRdb copy is limited to in-frame clones, with some not included. The sample consists of approximately 250,000 clones, around 89% of them appearing once. Germline CDR1 and CDR2: SGHDT and YYEEEE. This CDR3 comprises 12 residues. Trimming took off 4 bases at V and 3 bases at J, with 7 bases between the two ends. V gene TRBV5-6 combines with J gene TRBJ1-2; D gene unclear. Material for sequencing was PBMCs or T cells enriched from blood (not recorded which). This TCR came from a middle-aged woman with acute COVID-19. CDR3 in DNA: TGTGCCAGCAGCCCGGGATACTATGGCTACACCTTC. Translating gives CASSPGYYGYTF.